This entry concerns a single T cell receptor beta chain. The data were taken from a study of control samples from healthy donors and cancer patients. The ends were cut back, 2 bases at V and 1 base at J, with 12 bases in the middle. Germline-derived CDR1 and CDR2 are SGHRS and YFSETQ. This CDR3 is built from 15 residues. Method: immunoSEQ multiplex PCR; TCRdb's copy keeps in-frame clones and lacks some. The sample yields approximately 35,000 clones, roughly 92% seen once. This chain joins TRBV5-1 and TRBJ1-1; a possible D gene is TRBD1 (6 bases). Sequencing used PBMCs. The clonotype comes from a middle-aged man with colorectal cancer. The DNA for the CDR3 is TGCGCCAGCAGCTTCCTCGGACAGACGAACACTGAAGCTTTCTTT. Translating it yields CASSFLGQTNTEAFF.